This T cell receptor beta chain was identified in a study of T cells in Graves' hyperthyroidism and ophthalmopathy. Amplified regions were TCR beta CDR3 sequences from RNA transcripts. In the first-round RT-PCR of the TCR CDR3, the HTBI primer set was used. Via MiXCR, TCRdb re-called the multiplex PCR reads, giving one row per CDR3 protein. The profile covers about 640,000 distinct CDR3 sequences, with around 20% appearing a single time and under 35% taken by the ten largest. Germline CDR1 reads SGDLS; CDR2 reads YYNGEE. The trim removed 8 bases at V and 4 bases at J, leaving 8 bases unmatched. The CDR3 consists of 15 residues.

The gene calls are TRBV9 and TRBJ2-1; TRBD1 matches 11 bases. The sequenced material came from blood. The receptor's source is a young man with Graves' ophthalmopathy. The CDR3 reads CASNEGQGEYNEQFF. The CDR3 nucleotides read TGTGCCAGTAACGAGGGACAGGGGGAGTACAATGAGCAGTTCTTC. The full variable domain, completed using reference TRBV9 and TRBJ2-1, is DSGVTQTPKHLITATGQRVTLRCSPRSGDLSVYWYQQSLDQGLQFLIQYYNGEERAKGNILERFSAQQFPDLHSELNLSSLELGDSALYFCASNEGQGEYNEQFFGPGTRLTVL.